This entry lists 27 T cell receptor beta chains sequenced from one sample in a study of T-cell memory formation after mild COVID-19. TCRdb re-called the 5' RACE reads through MiXCR, storing one row per CDR3 protein. The sample lists just over 400,000 distinct CDR3 sequences, about a quarter occurring once. Material: PBMCs or a T cell subset sorted from them (not recorded which). These receptors were taken from an adult woman who had mild COVID-19 (a few samples of this study predate the infection). Cell type and time point are not known.

The J gene is TRBJ1-1, the V gene TRBV12-3 or TRBV12-4; D unresolved. The V gene lost 7 bases and the J gene lost 1 base, with 13 bases spanning the gap. This CDR3 has 14 residues. DNA for the CDR3: TGTGCCAGCACCAATGGGAGGAGGAACACTGAAGCTTTCTTT. Its protein product is CASTNGRRNTEAFF.

The chain is built from TRBV6-5 and TRBJ2-7, with D perhaps TRBD1 (5 bases). CDR1 is MNHEY and CDR2 is SVGAGI in the germline V gene. This CDR3 has 12 amino acids. V lost 6 bases to trimming and J lost 6 bases, with 12 bases between them. The CDR3 region has the DNA TGTGCCAGCAGGACTTCAGGGTCCGAGCAGTACTTC. Translation: CASRTSGSEQYF.

This clonotype was detected a few times. The rearrangement joins TRBV14 to TRBJ2-1; D gene unclear. V was shortened by 0 bases and J by 0 bases, with 9 bases between the two germline ends. CDR3 size: 16 residues. CDR1 is SGHDN, CDR2 FVKESK, per germline. CDR3 coding DNA: TGTGCCAGCAGCCAAGAACTCCTGTTCTCCTACAATGAGCAGTTCTTC. Amino acid sequence: CASSQELLFSYNEQFF.

V gene TRBV7-9 combines with J gene TRBJ1-3; the D is unclear. The germline V gene has CDR1 SEHNR and CDR2 FQNEAQ (reference sequence). The CDR3 totals 14 residues. As DNA, the CDR3 is TGTGCACAGCGGTCCGCATCCTCTGGAAACACCATATATTTT. Translation: CAQRSASSGNTIYF.

V usage is TRBV9 and J usage is TRBJ2-7; TRBD2 is a possible D gene (6 bases). Germline CDR1 is SGDLS and CDR2 is YYNGEE. CDR3 size: 14 residues. Trimming took 6 bases from V and 3 from J, leaving 16 bases between them. CDR3 nucleotide sequence: TGTGCCAGCAACCAAGGGGACGGGGGCTACGAGCAGTACTTC. This gives the protein CASNQGDGGYEQYF.

CDR3 amino acids: CASSTYGHTEAFF. CDR3 in DNA: TGTGCCAGCAGCACCTACGGCCACACTGAAGCTTTCTTT. The gene calls are TRBV7-9 and TRBJ1-1, with D uncertain. Trimming took off 5 bases at V and 3 bases at J, with 10 bases between the two ends. The germline V gene has CDR1 SEHNR and CDR2 FQNEAQ (reference sequence). The length of the CDR3 is 13 residues.

This clonotype has just a few counts. V is TRBV7-9 and J is TRBJ2-1; TRBD2 aligns across 8 bases. In germline, CDR1 is SEHNR, CDR2 FQNEAQ (reference sequence). The CDR3 is made up of 15 amino acids. The ends lost 5 bases at V and 8 bases at J; junction bases unmatched: 11. DNA of the CDR3: TGTGCCAGCAGCCCGGGACTAGGCGGTTTTGATGAGCAGTTCTTC. It is translated as CASSPGLGGFDEQFF.

The rearrangement uses TRBV6-5 and TRBJ2-3, with 10 positions matching TRBD1. The CDR3 consists of 15 residues. Trimming took 2 bases from V and 2 from J; bases not matched to a gene: 1. Per the germline V gene, CDR1 is MNHEY and CDR2 is SVGAGI. DNA for the CDR3: TGTGCCAGCAGTTACGGGACAGGGGCCACAGATACGCAGTATTTT. It yields the protein CASSYGTGATDTQYF.

This clonotype was detected only a few times. The chain carries TRBV12-3 or TRBV12-4 and TRBJ1-2; TRBD1 matches at 7 bases. With 5 bases clipped from V and 2 bases from J, the junction kept 5 bases outside the gene matches. This CDR3 is built from 14 residues. Here the CDR3 DNA reads TGTGCCAGCAGTATGGGACAGTCCAACTATGGCTACACCTTC. It encodes CASSMGQSNYGYTF.

A few counts support this clonotype. This rearrangement joins TRBV27 to TRBJ2-7, with 10 bases matching TRBD2. The CDR3 loop spans 14 amino acids. Per germline, CDR1 MNHEY and CDR2 SMNVEV (reference sequence). The V gene end was trimmed by 5 bases and the J gene end by 4 bases; junction bases not matched to a gene: 5. The CDR3 sequence is CASSASGGLYEQYF. The CDR3 DNA reads TGTGCCAGCAGTGCTAGCGGGGGCTTGTACGAGCAGTACTTC.

The rearrangement uses TRBV6-5 and TRBJ1-1; the D is unclear. Looked up from germline, CDR1 is MNHEY and CDR2 is SVGAGI. CDR3 length: 15 residues. V dropped 0 bases and J dropped 1 base, with 9 bases sitting between them. The CDR3 nucleotides are TGTGCCAGCAGTTACTCTCTGTGGGGGAACACTGAAGCTTTCTTT. Translated, it gives CASSYSLWGNTEAFF.

The chain combines TRBV15 with TRBJ2-7; D is undetermined. Trimming removed 0 bases at V and 1 base at J, with 10 bases between. The germline V gene has CDR1 LNHNV and CDR2 YYDKDF (reference sequence). This CDR3 is built from 15 residues. The CDR3 sequence is CATSREYVASYEQYF. CDR3 sequence (DNA): TGTGCCACCAGCAGAGAATATGTCGCTTCCTACGAGCAGTACTTC. The whole variable domain, filled in from reference TRBV15 and TRBJ2-7, reads DAMVIQNPRYQVTQFGKPVTLSCSQTLNHNVMYWYQQKSSQAPKLLFHYYDKDFNNEADTPDNFQSRRPNTSFCFLDIRSPGLGDTAMYLCATSREYVASYEQYFGPGTRLTVT.

CDR3 DNA: TGCAGCGTTGATAGCGGGACTAGCGGGAGGGCCCGGGCCTACAATGAGCAGTTCTTC. Translated, it gives CSVDSGTSGRARAYNEQFF. The chain recombines TRBV29-1 with TRBJ2-1, with 16 bases matching TRBD2. The CDR3 extends over 19 amino acids. CDR1 SQVTM and CDR2 ANQGSEA come from the germline V gene. V gave up 3 bases and J gave up 2 bases; unmatched junction bases: 10.

The chain has TRBV19 and TRBJ1-5; 7 bases map to TRBD1. CDR1 LNHDA and CDR2 SQIVND come from the germline V gene (reference sequence). The CDR3 is made up of 14 amino acids. Unmatched junction bases numbered 5, after V lost 9 bases and J lost 0 bases. As DNA, the CDR3 is TGTGCCAGCCGACAGGGCGGTAGCAATCAGCCCCAGCATTTT. As protein: CASRQGGSNQPQHF.

V usage is TRBV20-1 and J usage is TRBJ1-5, with D perhaps matching TRBD1 (6 bases). The CDR3 length is 16 residues. Germline-derived CDR1 and CDR2 are DFQATT and SNEGSKA (reference sequence). Trimming shortened V by 0 bases and J by 1 base, and 13 bases separated the two germline ends. The DNA of the CDR3 is TGCAGTGCTAGAGAGGGAGGGGGGTTCAGCAATCAGCCCCAGCATTTT. Its translation: CSAREGGGFSNQPQHF.

The chain carries TRBV6-1 and TRBJ1-1; D gene ambiguous. CDR1 MNHNS and CDR2 SASEGT come from the germline V gene. V was trimmed by 3 bases and J by 3 bases, leaving 14 bases between them. The CDR3 is 15 residues long. The CDR3 is CASSEVRGWDTEAFF. The DNA for the CDR3 is TGTGCCAGCAGTGAGGTACGAGGTTGGGACACTGAAGCTTTCTTT.

The gene calls are TRBV5-5 and TRBJ2-1, with 14 bases identical to TRBD2. V shed 4 bases, J shed 3 bases, and the junction held 6 bases outside the gene matches. Looked up from germline, CDR1 is SGHKS and CDR2 is YYEKEE (reference sequence). The CDR3 totals 17 residues. The CDR3 nucleotides read TGTGCCAGCAGCCCGAGGGGACTAGCGGGAGACTACAATGAGCAGTTCTTC. This codes for CASSPRGLAGDYNEQFF.

This clonotype was seen a handful of times. This rearrangement joins TRBV6-5 to TRBJ1-1; the match to TRBD1 covers 8 bases. CDR3 length: 14 residues. Trimming cost V 7 bases and J 5 bases; bases outside gene matches: 9. Germline V gene data show CDR1 as MNHEY and CDR2 as SVGAGI. The CDR3 here is CASIPGQGRTEAFF. In DNA, the CDR3 is TGTGCCAGCATCCCCGGACAGGGAAGAACTGAAGCTTTCTTT.

This clonotype occurred many times. The chain is built from TRBV7-6 and TRBJ2-6, with no clear D. Looked up from germline, CDR1 is SGHVS and CDR2 is FNYEAQ. The CDR3 is made up of 14 amino acids. The V end lost 0 bases, the J end lost 5 bases, and 5 bases lay between the germline ends. CDR3 amino acids: CASSLAGWANVLTF. The CDR3 region has the DNA TGTGCCAGCAGCTTAGCGGGGTGGGCCAACGTCCTGACTTTC.

J is TRBJ1-2 and V is TRBV7-9; unclear D gene. CDR3 length: 15 amino acids. Trimming removed 4 bases at V and 3 bases at J, with 15 bases between. Germline-derived CDR1 and CDR2 are SEHNR and FQNEAQ (reference sequence). The CDR3 DNA sequence: TGTGCCAGCAGCTCACCGGGCTTCGAGTACTATGGCTACACCTTC. It is translated as CASSSPGFEYYGYTF.

The V and J genes are TRBV6-5 and TRBJ1-2; 9 bases fit TRBD1. The trim removed 4 bases at V and 8 bases at J, leaving 8 bases unmatched. This CDR3 region has 14 residues. Per germline, CDR1 MNHEY and CDR2 SVGAGI. CDR3 nucleotide sequence: TGTGCCAGCAGTTCCCCGGGACAGGGAAGAGGCTACACCTTC. It codes for CASSSPGQGRGYTF.

This clonotype was seen more than once but under ten times. The chain recombines TRBV24-1 with TRBJ2-3; TRBD2 agrees at 15 bases. The length of the CDR3 is 17 residues. J lost 6 bases, V lost 7 bases, and 10 bases had no gene match. The germline CDR1 and CDR2 sequences are KGHDR and SFDVKD. CDR3 in amino acids: CATSVRTSGRAGDTQYF. The DNA for the CDR3 is TGTGCCACCAGCGTTAGGACTAGCGGGAGGGCTGGGGATACGCAGTATTTT.

This clonotype was recorded a few times. J is TRBJ1-3 and V is TRBV18, with D tentatively TRBD1 (6 bases). V lost 6 bases, J lost 0 bases, and 15 bases lay in between. This CDR3 has 16 amino acids. Looked up from germline, CDR1 is KGHSH and CDR2 is LQKENI. The CDR3 DNA reads TGTGCCAGCTCTCGAGGCGACAGGTCCTCTGGAAACACCATATATTTT. Translation gives CASSRGDRSSGNTIYF.

The chain has TRBV5-6 and TRBJ2-1; the match to TRBD2 covers 9 bases. The CDR3 is made up of 16 amino acids. Germline V CDR1 and CDR2: SGHDT, YYEEEE. With V trimmed by 1 base and J by 5 bases, 7 bases remained unmatched. The CDR3: CASSLTGLARNNEQFF. In DNA form, the CDR3 reads TGTGCCAGCAGCTTGACCGGACTAGCGAGAAACAATGAGCAGTTCTTC. The full variable domain, rest sourced from reference TRBV5-6 and TRBJ2-1, is DAGVTQSPTHLIKTRGQQVTLRCSPKSGHDTVSWYQQALGQGPQFIFQYYEEEERQRGNFPDRFSGHQFPNYSSELNVNALLLGDSALYLCASSLTGLARNNEQFFGPGTRLTVL.

The gene calls are TRBV10-3 and TRBJ1-2; TRBD1 agrees at 9 bases. The germline V gene has CDR1 ENHRY and CDR2 SYGVKD. CDR3 length: 14 amino acids. The V and J ends lost 6 bases and 3 bases, in that order; junction bases with no gene match: 5. This chain's CDR3 is CAIRGQGDHYGYTF. The CDR3 nucleotides are TGTGCCATCAGGGGACAGGGAGATCACTATGGCTACACCTTC.

The CDR3: CSVFGRAYEQYF. The CDR3 coding sequence is TGCAGCGTTTTTGGCAGGGCCTACGAGCAGTACTTC. The V gene is TRBV29-1, the J gene TRBJ2-7; a possible D gene is TRBD1 (5 bases). Germline V gives CDR1 SQVTM, CDR2 ANQGSEA. V was shortened by 5 bases and J by 2 bases, with 10 bases between the two germline ends. The CDR3 totals 12 residues.

In its sample, this clonotype was seen a few times. The chain joins TRBV3-1 to TRBJ1-2; TRBD1 agrees at 8 bases. CDR1 is LGHDT and CDR2 is YNNKEL in the germline V gene (reference sequence). This CDR3 comprises 13 residues. V was pared by 8 bases and J by 1 base, with 3 bases of the junction left unmatched. The CDR3: CASQDRDNYGYTF. The CDR3 DNA reads TGTGCCAGCCAGGACAGGGATAACTATGGCTACACCTTC.